This passage covers 8 T cell receptor beta chains from one sample sequenced in a study of T cell responses to AZD1222 COVID-19 vaccine. The protocol was immunoSEQ multiplex PCR, while the TCRdb copy is restricted to in-frame clones and leaves out a portion. This sample has some 60,000 clones, with about 80% found just once. The specimen was peripheral blood, collected 28 days after the second AZD1222 dose. These TCRs come from an adult who received the AZD1222 COVID-19 vaccine.

The chain employs TRBV19 and TRBJ2-5; TRBD1 agrees at 9 bases. This CDR3 is 15 amino acids long. Unmatched junction bases numbered 4, after V lost 5 bases and J lost 0 bases. The germline gives CDR1 LNHDA, CDR2 SQIVND (reference sequence). The CDR3 loop is CASSAGQGNQETQYF. The DNA for the CDR3 is TGTGCCAGTAGTGCCGGACAGGGGAACCAAGAGACCCAGTACTTC.

J is TRBJ2-7 and V is TRBV5-1; weak D call: TRBD1 (6 bases). V dropped 2 bases and J dropped 3 bases, with 27 bases sitting between them. Germline assignment: CDR1 SGHRS and CDR2 YFSETQ. CDR3 length equals 19 residues. The CDR3 loop reads CASSFGDYLDRRPLYEQYF. The DNA of the CDR3 is TGCGCCAGCAGCTTTGGAGACTATTTGGACAGACGACCCCTCTACGAGCAGTACTTC.

With respect to this clone: Other DNA sequences of this sample code for an identical CDR3. The chain combines TRBV2 with TRBJ2-5; D may match TRBD1 or TRBD2 (6 bases each). CDR3 size: 13 residues. V was pared by 2 bases and J by 5 bases, with 9 bases between. The germline V gene encodes CDR1 SNHLY and CDR2 FYNNEI. DNA of the CDR3: TGTGCCAGCAGTGAACAGGGGAGGGAGACCCAGTACTTC. Amino acids: CASSEQGRETQYF. Complete variable domain (other parts from reference TRBV2 and TRBJ2-5): EPEVTQTPSHQVTQMGQEVILRCVPISNHLYFYWYRQILGQKVEFLVSFYNNEISEKSEIFDDQFSVERPDGSNFTLKIRSTKLEDSAMYFCASSEQGRETQYFGPGTRLLVL.

This CDR3 reads CASSPQGPFHEQYF. The CDR3 DNA sequence: TGTGCCAGCAGCCCACAGGGCCCCTTTCACGAGCAGTACTTC. V is TRBV27 and J is TRBJ2-7; D possibly corresponds to TRBD1 (6 bases). Germline V gene sequence: CDR1 MNHEY, CDR2 SMNVEV (reference sequence). The V gene lost 6 bases and the J gene lost 5 bases, with 17 bases spanning the gap. The CDR3 loop spans 14 amino acids.

The rearrangement links TRBV5-8 to TRBJ2-7; perhaps TRBD2 as D (5 bases). Germline CDR1 is SGHTS and CDR2 is YDEGEE. With 1 base removed from V and 0 bases from J, the gap between germline ends came to 14 bases. This CDR3 region has 16 residues. Here the CDR3 reads CASSLYSGLSSYEQYF. The CDR3 coding sequence is TGTGCCAGCAGCTTGTACAGCGGCTTGAGCTCCTACGAGCAGTACTTC.

The genes are TRBV19 and TRBJ2-1, with TRBD1 matching 10 bases. Germline lookup yields CDR1 LNHDA and CDR2 SQIVND (reference sequence). J lost 7 bases, V lost 5 bases, and 8 bases had no gene match. CDR3 length: 15 residues. CDR3 nucleotide sequence: TGTGCCAGTAGTTCGTTTGGGACAGGGGTAAATGAGCAGTTCTTC. This gives the protein CASSSFGTGVNEQFF.

V usage is TRBV19 and J usage is TRBJ2-2, with 10 nucleotides matching TRBD1. Germline-derived CDR1 and CDR2 are LNHDA and SQIVND (reference sequence). V dropped 2 bases and J dropped 6; count of bases not matched to a gene: 9. This CDR3 contains 17 residues. The CDR3 DNA is TGTGCCAGTAGTATAAGGCCCGGGACAGGGGTTGCCGGGGAGCTGTTTTTT. Translation: CASSIRPGTGVAGELFF.

This clone showed up just once. This sequence joins TRBV19 and TRBJ2-2; D gene uncertain. V lost 3 bases to trimming and J lost 4 bases, with 9 bases between them. CDR3 length: 14 residues. The germline CDR1 and CDR2 sequences are LNHDA and SQIVND (reference sequence). The CDR3: CASSIKRTTGELFF. In DNA form, the CDR3 reads TGTGCCAGTAGTATTAAACGGACCACCGGGGAGCTGTTTTTT.